This T cell receptor beta chain was sequenced during a study of identical twins. TCRdb re-called the 5' RACE reads through MiXCR, storing one row per CDR3 protein. The data show hundreds of thousands of distinct CDR3 sequences, around 12% seen once. About this clonotype itself: Its target is not known.

General study results and limits: Invariant populations such as MAIT and iNKT cells could partly muddle zero-insertion analyses. Insertions ran lower in abundant cord blood beta clonotypes, though not in memory repertoires.

Another study also made use of these data, one on yellow fever vaccine responses in identical twins.

Specimen: CD8+ T cells sorted from blood. The sequence derives from a woman aged 18-29 years in good health.

The DNA of the CDR3 is TGTGCCAGCAGTGAAGCGGCGGGGAGGTACAATGAGCAGTTCTTC. It codes for CASSEAAGRYNEQFF. The J gene is TRBJ2-1, the V gene TRBV6-1; TRBD2 is a possible D gene (6 bases). The CDR3 is made up of 15 amino acids. Trimming stripped 0 bases from V and 4 bases from J, with 10 bases between. CDR1 MNHNS and CDR2 SASEGT come from the germline V gene.